The T cell receptor beta chain under discussion was sequenced for a study of blood T cell repertoires in COVID-19. Study at large: Acute and convalescent COVID-19 samples came from the United States, Italy and Spain. The cDNA or gDNA used as material had been derived from T cells, B-cell-depleted T cells, or PBMCs.

As processed by the authors: Reference gene primer amplification in the assay estimated nucleated cell counts. Libraries were prepared by immunoSEQ multiplex PCR; TCRdb keeps only in-frame clonotypes and omits some of them. V and J calls plus clone size are reproduced from that table; the DNA served to infer D and trimming. This sample has roughly 74,000 clones; 85% to 90% occur once, and the top ten carry 1.9%. CDR3 length: 15 residues. The ends lost 4 bases at V and 0 bases at J; junction bases unmatched: 4. Germline-derived CDR1 and CDR2 are SGHRS and YFSETQ. This chain joins TRBV5-1 and TRBJ2-7, with 10 bases matching TRBD1. The sample was peripheral blood. The source of this sequence is a woman older than 75 with active or convalescent COVID-19. The CDR3 DNA follows: TGCGCCAGCAGCCCGACAGGGGGCATCTCCTACGAGCAGTACTTC. It codes for CASSPTGGISYEQYF. Using reference TRBV5-1 and TRBJ2-7 for the parts outside the CDR3, the full variable domain is KAGVTQTPRYLIKTRGQQVTLSCSPISGHRSVSWYQQTPGQGLQFLFEYFSETQRNKGNFPGRFSGRQFSNSRSEMNVSTLELGDSALYLCASSPTGGISYEQYFGPGTRLTVT.